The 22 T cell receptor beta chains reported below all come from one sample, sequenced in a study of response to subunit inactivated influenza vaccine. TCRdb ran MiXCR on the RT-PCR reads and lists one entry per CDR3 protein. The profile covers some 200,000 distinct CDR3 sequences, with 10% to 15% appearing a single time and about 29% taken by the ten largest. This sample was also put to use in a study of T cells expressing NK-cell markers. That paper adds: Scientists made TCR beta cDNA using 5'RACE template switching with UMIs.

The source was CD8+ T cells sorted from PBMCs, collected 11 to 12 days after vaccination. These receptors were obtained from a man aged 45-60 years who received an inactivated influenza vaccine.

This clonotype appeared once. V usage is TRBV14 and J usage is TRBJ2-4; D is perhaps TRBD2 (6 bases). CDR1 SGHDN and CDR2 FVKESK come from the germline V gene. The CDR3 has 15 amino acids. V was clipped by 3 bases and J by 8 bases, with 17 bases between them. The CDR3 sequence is CASSHLGGSYDIQYF. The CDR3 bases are TGTGCCAGCAGCCACTTGGGGGGTAGCTACGACATTCAGTACTTC.

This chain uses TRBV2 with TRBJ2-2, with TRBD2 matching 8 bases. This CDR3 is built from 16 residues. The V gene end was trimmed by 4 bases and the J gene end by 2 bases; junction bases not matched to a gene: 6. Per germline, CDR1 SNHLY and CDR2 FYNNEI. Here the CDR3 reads CASSATSGPNTGELFF. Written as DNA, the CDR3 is TGTGCCAGCAGTGCTACTAGCGGTCCAAACACCGGGGAGCTGTTTTTT.

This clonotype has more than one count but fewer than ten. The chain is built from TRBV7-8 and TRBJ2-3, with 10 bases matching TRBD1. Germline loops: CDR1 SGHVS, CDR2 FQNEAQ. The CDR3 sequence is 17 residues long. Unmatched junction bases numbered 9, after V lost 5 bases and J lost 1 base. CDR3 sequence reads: CASSPTLGQGGTDTQYF. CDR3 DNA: TGTGCCAGCAGCCCTACCCTAGGACAGGGGGGCACAGATACGCAGTATTTT.

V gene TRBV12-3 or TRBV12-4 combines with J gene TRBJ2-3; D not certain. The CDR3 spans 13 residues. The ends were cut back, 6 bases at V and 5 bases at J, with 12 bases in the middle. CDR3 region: CASSSSVVDTQYF. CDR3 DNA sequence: TGTGCCAGCAGCTCCTCGGTGGTAGATACGCAGTATTTT.

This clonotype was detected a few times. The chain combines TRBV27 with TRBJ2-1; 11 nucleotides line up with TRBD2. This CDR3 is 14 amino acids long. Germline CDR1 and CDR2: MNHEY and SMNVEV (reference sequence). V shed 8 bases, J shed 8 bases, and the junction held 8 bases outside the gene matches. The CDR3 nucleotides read TGTGCCAGCCAAATAGCGGGGGGGCCACATGAGCAGTTCTTC. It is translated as CASQIAGGPHEQFF.

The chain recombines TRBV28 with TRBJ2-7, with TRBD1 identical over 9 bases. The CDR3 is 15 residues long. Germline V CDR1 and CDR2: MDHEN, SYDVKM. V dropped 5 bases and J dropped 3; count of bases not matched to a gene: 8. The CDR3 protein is CASSPGDREFYEQYF. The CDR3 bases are TGTGCCAGCAGTCCTGGGGACAGGGAGTTCTACGAGCAGTACTTC. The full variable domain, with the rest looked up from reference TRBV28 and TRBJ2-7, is DVKVTQSSRYLVKRTGEKVFLECVQDMDHENMFWYRQDPGLGLRLIYFSYDVKMKEKGDIPEGYSVSREKKERFSLILESASTNQTSMYLCASSPGDREFYEQYFGPGTRLTVT.

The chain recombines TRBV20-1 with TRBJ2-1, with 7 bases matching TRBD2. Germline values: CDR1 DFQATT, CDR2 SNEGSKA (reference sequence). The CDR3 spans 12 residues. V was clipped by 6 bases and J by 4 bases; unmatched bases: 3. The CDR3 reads CSAGGPYNEQFF. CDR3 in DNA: TGCAGTGCGGGAGGGCCGTACAATGAGCAGTTCTTC.

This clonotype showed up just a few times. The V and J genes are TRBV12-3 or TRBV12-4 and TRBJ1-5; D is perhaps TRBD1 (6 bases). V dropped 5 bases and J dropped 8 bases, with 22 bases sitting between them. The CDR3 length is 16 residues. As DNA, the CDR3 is TGTGCCAGCAGTGGGGGGACACAGGGACGAGGAAAGCCCCAGCATTTT. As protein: CASSGGTQGRGKPQHF.

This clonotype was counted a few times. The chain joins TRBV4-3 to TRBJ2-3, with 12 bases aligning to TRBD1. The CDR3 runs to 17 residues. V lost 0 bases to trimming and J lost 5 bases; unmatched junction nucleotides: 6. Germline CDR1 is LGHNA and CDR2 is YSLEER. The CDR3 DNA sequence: TGCGCCAGCAGCCAAGACCCGGGACAGGGGGCGGGAGATACGCAGTATTTT. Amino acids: CASSQDPGQGAGDTQYF.

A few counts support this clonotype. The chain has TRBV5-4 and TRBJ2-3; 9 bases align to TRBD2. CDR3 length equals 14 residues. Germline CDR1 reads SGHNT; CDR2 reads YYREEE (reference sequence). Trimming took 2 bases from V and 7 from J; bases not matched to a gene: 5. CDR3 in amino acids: CASSFAGGPNTQYF. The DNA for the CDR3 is TGTGCCAGCAGCTTTGCGGGGGGGCCAAATACGCAGTATTTT.

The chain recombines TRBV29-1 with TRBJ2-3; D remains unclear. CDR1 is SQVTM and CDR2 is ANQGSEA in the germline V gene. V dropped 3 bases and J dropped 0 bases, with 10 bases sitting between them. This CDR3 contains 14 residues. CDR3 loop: CSVDADFSTDTQYF. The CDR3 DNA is TGCAGCGTTGACGCAGATTTTAGCACAGATACGCAGTATTTT.

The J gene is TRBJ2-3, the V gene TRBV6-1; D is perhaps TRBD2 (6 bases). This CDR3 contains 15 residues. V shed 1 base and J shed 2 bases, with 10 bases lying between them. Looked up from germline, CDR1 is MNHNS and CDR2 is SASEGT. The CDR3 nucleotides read TGTGCCAGCAGTGAAGTCGGGGGTATCACAGATACGCAGTATTTT. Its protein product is CASSEVGGITDTQYF.

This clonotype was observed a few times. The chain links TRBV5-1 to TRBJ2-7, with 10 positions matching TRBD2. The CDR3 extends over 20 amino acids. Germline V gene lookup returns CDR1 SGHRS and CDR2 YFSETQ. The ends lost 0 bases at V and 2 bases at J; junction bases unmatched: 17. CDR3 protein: CASSLAVPSGRSAPPYEQYF. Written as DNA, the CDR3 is TGCGCCAGCAGCTTGGCCGTTCCTAGCGGGAGAAGCGCCCCCCCCTACGAGCAGTACTTC.

In nucleotides, the CDR3 is TGTGCCAGCAGTTACATGGGGGGGGCTCAAGAGACCCAGTACTTC. As protein: CASSYMGGAQETQYF. The V and J genes are TRBV6-2 or TRBV6-3 and TRBJ2-5; D is perhaps TRBD2 (7 bases). The germline CDR1 and CDR2 sequences are MNHEY and SVGEGT. Deletions cut 2 bases from V and 2 bases from J, with 12 bases between. The CDR3 totals 15 residues.

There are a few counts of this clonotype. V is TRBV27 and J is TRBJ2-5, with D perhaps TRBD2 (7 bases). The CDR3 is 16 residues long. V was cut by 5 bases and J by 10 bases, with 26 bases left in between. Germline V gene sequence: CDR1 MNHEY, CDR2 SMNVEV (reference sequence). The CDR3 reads CASSPHAGAPEGDQYF. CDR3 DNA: TGTGCCAGCAGTCCCCACGCGGGGGCACCCGAGGGGGACCAGTACTTC.

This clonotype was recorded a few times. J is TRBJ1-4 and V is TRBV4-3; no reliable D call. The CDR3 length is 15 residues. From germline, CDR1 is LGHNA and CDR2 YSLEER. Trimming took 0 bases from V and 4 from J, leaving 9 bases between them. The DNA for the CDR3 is TGCGCCAGCAGCCAAGATCCCACCGATAATGAAAAACTGTTTTTT. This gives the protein CASSQDPTDNEKLFF.

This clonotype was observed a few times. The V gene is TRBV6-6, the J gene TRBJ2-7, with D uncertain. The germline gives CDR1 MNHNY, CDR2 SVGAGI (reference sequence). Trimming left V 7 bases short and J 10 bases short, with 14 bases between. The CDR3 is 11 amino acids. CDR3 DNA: TGTGCCAGCACCAACGGCCGGGTTCAGTACTTC. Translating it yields CASTNGRVQYF.

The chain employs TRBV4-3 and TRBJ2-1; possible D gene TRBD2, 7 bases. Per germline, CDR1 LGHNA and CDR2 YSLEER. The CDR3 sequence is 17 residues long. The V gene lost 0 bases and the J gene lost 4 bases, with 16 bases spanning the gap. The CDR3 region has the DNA TGCGCCAGCAGCCAAGATTTGTTCGGGGGGCTTTACAATGAGCAGTTCTTC. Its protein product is CASSQDLFGGLYNEQFF.

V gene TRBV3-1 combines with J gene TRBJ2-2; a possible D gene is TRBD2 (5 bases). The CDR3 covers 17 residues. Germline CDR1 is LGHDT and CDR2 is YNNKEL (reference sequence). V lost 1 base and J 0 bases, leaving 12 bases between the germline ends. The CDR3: CASSQVLAGPNTGELFF. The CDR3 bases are TGTGCCAGCAGCCAAGTCTTGGCGGGCCCGAACACCGGGGAGCTGTTTTTT.

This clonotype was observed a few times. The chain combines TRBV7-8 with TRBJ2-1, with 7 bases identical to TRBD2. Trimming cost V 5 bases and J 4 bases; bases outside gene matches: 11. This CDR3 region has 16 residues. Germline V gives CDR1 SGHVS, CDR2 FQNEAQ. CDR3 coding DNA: TGTGCCAGCAGCCCTGGTTCGGCGCGGGGGTACAATGAGCAGTTCTTC. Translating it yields CASSPGSARGYNEQFF.

DNA of the CDR3: TGTGCCAGCAGTTACGGCGGGGACAATGAGCAGTTCTTC. Protein: CASSYGGDNEQFF. This rearrangement joins TRBV6-5 to TRBJ2-1, with D possibly TRBD2 on 6 matching bases. V was trimmed by 2 bases and J by 5 bases, leaving 7 bases between them. The CDR3 loop spans 13 amino acids. The germline CDR1 and CDR2 sequences are MNHEY and SVGAGI.

The CDR3 nucleotides read TGTGCCAGCAGCCTAGGCCAAGGCGGACCTTCTTATATTGGCTACACCTTC. Translation gives CASSLGQGGPSYIGYTF. The chain combines TRBV7-9 with TRBJ1-2; D unresolved. This CDR3 is built from 17 residues. V lost 5 bases to trimming and J lost 7 bases, with 26 bases between them. CDR1 is SEHNR, CDR2 FQNEAQ, per germline (reference sequence).